This TCR beta chain comes out of a study of control samples from healthy donors and cancer patients. Germline assignment: CDR1 SQVTM and CDR2 ANQGSEA. V shed 5 bases and J shed 3 bases, with 13 bases lying between them. This CDR3 is built from 13 residues. TCRdb keeps only in-frame clones here, not all; method: immunoSEQ multiplex PCR. The sample has just over 80,000 clones; roughly 94% are singletons. V usage is TRBV29-1 and J usage is TRBJ1-2, with D maybe TRBD1 (5 bases). Sequenced material: blood. This clonotype originated in a woman aged 18-29 years in good health. CDR3 sequence: CSVLSGLDYGYTF. In nucleotides, the CDR3 is TGCAGCGTTCTCTCAGGGCTGGACTATGGCTACACCTTC.